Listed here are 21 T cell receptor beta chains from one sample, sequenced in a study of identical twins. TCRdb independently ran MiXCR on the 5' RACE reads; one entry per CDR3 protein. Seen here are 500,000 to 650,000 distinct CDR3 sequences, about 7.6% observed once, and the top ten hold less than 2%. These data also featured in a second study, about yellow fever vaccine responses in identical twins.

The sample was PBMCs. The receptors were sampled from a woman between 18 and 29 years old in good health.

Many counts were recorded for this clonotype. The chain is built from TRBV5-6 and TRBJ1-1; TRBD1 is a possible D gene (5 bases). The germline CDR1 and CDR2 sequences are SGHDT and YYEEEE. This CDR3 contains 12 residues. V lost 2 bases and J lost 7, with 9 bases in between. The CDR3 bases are TGTGCCAGCAGCTTATCAGGGAGTGAAGCTTTCTTT. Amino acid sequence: CASSLSGSEAFF.

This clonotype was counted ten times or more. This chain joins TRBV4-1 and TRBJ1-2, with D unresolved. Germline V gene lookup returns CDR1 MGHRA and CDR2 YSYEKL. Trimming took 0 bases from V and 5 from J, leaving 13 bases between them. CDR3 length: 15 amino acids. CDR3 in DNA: TGCGCCAGCAGCCAAGATGGTAGACGGGGTTATGGCTACACCTTC. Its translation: CASSQDGRRGYGYTF.

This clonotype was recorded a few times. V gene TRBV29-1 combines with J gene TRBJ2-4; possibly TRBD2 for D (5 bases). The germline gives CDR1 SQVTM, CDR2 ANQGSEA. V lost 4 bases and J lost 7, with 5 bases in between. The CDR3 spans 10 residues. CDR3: CSVAGNIQYF. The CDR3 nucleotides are TGCAGCGTTGCGGGGAACATTCAGTACTTC. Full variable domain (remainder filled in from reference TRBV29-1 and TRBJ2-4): SAVISQKPSRDICQRGTSLTIQCQVDSQVTMMFWYRQQPGQSLTLIATANQGSEATYESGFVIDKFPISRPNLTFSTLTVSNMSPEDSSIYLCSVAGNIQYFGAGTRLSVL.

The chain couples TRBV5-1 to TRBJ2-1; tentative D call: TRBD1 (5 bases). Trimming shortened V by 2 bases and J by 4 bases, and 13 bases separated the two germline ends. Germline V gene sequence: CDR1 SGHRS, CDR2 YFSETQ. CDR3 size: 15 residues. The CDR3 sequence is CASSFAGMDYNEQFF. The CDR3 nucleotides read TGCGCCAGCAGCTTTGCAGGGATGGATTACAATGAGCAGTTCTTC.

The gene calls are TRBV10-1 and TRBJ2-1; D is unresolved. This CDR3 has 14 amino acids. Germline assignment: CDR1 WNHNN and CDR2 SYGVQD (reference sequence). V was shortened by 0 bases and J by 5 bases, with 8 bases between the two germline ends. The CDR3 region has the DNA TGCGCCAGCAGTGAGTCGACGCTAGACAATGAGCAGTTCTTC. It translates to CASSESTLDNEQFF.

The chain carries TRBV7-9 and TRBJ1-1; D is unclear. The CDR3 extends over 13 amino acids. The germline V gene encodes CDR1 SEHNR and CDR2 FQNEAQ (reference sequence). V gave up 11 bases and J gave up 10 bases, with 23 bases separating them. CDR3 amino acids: CAFSLHASTGAFF. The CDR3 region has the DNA TGTGCCTTCAGCTTACACGCGTCCACCGGAGCTTTCTTT.

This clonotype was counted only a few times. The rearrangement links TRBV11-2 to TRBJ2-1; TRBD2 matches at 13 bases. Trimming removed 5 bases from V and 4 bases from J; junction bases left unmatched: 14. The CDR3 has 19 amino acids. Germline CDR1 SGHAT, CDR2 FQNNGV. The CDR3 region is CASSRRIGLAGERYNEQFF. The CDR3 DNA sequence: TGTGCCAGCAGCCGGCGAATAGGACTAGCGGGAGAGAGATACAATGAGCAGTTCTTC.

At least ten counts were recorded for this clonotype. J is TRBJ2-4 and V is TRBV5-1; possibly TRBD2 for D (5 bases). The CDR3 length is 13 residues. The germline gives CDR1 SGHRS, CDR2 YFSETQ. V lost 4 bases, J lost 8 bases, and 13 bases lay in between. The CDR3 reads CASSRPGLDIQYF. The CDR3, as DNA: TGCGCCAGCAGCCGACCGGGATTGGACATTCAGTACTTC.

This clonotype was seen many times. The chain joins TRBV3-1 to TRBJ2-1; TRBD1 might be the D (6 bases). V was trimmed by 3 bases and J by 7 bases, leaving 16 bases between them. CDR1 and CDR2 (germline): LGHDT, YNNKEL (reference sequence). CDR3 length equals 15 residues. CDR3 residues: CASSHGWDQGNEQFF. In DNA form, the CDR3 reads TGTGCCAGCAGCCATGGGTGGGACCAGGGGAATGAGCAGTTCTTC.

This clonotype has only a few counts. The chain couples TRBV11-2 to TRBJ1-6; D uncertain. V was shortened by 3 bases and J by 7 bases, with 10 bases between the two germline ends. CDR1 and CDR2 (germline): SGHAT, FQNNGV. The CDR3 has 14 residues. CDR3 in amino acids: CASSFELRNSPLHF. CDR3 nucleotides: TGTGCCAGCAGCTTCGAACTTCGGAATTCACCCCTCCACTTT.

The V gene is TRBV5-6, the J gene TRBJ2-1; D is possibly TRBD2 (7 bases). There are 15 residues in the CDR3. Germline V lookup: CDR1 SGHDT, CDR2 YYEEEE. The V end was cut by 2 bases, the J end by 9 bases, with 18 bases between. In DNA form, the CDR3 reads TGTGCCAGCAGCTTCGGGCTTGGGGGGGCAGGTGAGCAGTTCTTC. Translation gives CASSFGLGGAGEQFF. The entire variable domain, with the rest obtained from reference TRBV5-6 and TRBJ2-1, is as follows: DAGVTQSPTHLIKTRGQQVTLRCSPKSGHDTVSWYQQALGQGPQFIFQYYEEEERQRGNFPDRFSGHQFPNYSSELNVNALLLGDSALYLCASSFGLGGAGEQFFGPGTRLTVL.

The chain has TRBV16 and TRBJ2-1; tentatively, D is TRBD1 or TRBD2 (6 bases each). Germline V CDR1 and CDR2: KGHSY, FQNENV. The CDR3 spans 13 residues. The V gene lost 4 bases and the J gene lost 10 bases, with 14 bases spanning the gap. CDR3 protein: CASSPGGMREQFF. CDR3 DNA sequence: TGTGCCAGCAGCCCCGGGGGCATGAGGGAGCAGTTCTTC.

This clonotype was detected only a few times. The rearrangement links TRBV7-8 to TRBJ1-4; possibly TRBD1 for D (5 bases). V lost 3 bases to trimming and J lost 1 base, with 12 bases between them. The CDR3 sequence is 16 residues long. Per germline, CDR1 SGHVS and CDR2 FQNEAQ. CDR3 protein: CASSFPRDGTNEKLFF. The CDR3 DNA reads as TGTGCCAGCAGCTTCCCGCGGGACGGAACTAATGAAAAACTGTTTTTT.

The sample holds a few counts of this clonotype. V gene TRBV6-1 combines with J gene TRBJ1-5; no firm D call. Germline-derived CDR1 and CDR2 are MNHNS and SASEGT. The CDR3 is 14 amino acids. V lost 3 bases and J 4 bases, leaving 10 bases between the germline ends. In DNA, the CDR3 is TGTGCCAGCAGTGATACACTTTTTAATCAGCCCCAGCATTTT. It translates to CASSDTLFNQPQHF.

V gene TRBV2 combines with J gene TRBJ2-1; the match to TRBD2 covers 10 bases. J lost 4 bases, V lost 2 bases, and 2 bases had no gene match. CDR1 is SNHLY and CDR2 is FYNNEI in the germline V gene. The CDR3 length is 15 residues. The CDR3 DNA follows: TGTGCCAGCAGTGAAACTAGCGGGATATACAATGAGCAGTTCTTC. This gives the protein CASSETSGIYNEQFF.

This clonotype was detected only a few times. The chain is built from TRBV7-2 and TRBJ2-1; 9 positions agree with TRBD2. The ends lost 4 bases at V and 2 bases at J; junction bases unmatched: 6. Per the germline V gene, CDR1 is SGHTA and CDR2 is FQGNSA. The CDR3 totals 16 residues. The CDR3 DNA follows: TGTGCCAGCAGCTCCCTGCGGGGGGGGCCCTACAATGAGCAGTTCTTC. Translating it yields CASSSLRGGPYNEQFF.

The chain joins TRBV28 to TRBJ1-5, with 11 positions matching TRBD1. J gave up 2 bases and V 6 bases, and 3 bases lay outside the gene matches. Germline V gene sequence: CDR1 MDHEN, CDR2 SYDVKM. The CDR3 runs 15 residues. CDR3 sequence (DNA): TGTGCCAGCAGAGGACAGGGGGCAGGCAATCAGCCCCAGCATTTT. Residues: CASRGQGAGNQPQHF. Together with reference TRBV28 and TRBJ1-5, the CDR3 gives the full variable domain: DVKVTQSSRYLVKRTGEKVFLECVQDMDHENMFWYRQDPGLGLRLIYFSYDVKMKEKGDIPEGYSVSREKKERFSLILESASTNQTSMYLCASRGQGAGNQPQHFGDGTRLSIL.

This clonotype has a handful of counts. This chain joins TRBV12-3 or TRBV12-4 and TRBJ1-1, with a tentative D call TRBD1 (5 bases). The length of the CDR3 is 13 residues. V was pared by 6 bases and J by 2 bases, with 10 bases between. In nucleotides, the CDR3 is TGTGCCAGCAGGACAGAACCAAACACTGAAGCTTTCTTT. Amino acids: CASRTEPNTEAFF.

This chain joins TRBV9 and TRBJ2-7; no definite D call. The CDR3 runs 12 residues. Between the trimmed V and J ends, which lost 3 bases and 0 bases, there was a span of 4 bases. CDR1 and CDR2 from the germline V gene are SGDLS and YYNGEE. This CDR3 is CASSASSYEQYF. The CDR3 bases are TGTGCCAGCAGCGCCTCCTCCTACGAGCAGTACTTC.

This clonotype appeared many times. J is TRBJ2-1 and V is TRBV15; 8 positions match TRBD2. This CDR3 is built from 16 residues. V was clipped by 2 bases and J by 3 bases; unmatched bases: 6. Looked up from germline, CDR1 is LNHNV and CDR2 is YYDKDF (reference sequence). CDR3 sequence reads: CATSRPGAGVYNEQFF. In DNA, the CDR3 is TGTGCCACCAGCAGACCTGGAGCGGGGGTCTACAATGAGCAGTTCTTC.

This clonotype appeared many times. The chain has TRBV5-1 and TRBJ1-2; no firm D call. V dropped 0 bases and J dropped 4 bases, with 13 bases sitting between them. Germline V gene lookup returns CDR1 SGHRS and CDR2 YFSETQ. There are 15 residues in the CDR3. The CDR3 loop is CASSLDRITSYGYTF. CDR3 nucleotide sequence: TGCGCCAGCAGCTTGGATCGCATTACCTCCTATGGCTACACCTTC.